This TCR beta chain was sequenced in a study of OX40 agonist ivuxolimab in advanced cancers. Study background: Each dose-escalation patient presented with hepatocellular carcinoma, melanoma, renal cell or head and neck cancer. A male proportion of approximately 83% was recorded, with mean age around 60 years and range about 20 to 90. Points from the study as a whole: Expanded clones tended on average to be more numerous among CD8+ T cells than CD4+. Determination of antigen specificity was not performed for the expanded peripheral T cells.

With regard to this clone: Its antigen is unknown.

V shed 6 bases and J 0 bases; nucleotides not matched to a gene: 16. This CDR3 contains 19 residues. CDR1 KGHSH and CDR2 LQKENI come from the germline V gene. TCRdb keeps only in-frame clones here, not all; method: immunoSEQ multiplex PCR. The sample has around 63,000 clones, 80% to 90% seen once. The sequencing used CD4+ or CD8+ T cells sorted from blood, collected in a trial of the OX40 agonist ivuxolimab. This clonotype originated in an adult with an advanced solid tumor such as melanoma, head and neck, liver or kidney cancer. V is TRBV18 and J is TRBJ2-3; 9 bases are a match to TRBD2. CDR3 nucleotides: TGTGCCAGCTCCTATGGGCGAGTAGCGGGGGTCACTAGCACAGATACGCAGTATTTT. Translating gives CASSYGRVAGVTSTDTQYF. The variable domain in full, with the rest retrieved from reference TRBV18 and TRBJ2-3, is NAGVMQNPRHLVRRRGQEARLRCSPMKGHSHVYWYRQLPEEGLKFMVYLQKENIIDESGMPKERFSAEFPKEGPSILRIQQVVRGDSAAYFCASSYGRVAGVTSTDTQYFGPGTRLTVL.